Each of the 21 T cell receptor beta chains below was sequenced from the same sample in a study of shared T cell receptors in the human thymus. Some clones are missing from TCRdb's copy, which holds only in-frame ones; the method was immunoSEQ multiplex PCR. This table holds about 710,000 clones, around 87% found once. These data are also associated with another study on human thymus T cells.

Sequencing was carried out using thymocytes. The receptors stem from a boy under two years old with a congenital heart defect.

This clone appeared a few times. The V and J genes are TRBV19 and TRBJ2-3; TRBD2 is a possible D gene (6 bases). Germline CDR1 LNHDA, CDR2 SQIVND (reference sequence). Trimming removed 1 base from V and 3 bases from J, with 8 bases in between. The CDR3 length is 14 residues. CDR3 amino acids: CASSIGRDTDTQYF. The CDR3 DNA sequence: TGTGCCAGTAGTATAGGGCGGGATACAGATACGCAGTATTTT.

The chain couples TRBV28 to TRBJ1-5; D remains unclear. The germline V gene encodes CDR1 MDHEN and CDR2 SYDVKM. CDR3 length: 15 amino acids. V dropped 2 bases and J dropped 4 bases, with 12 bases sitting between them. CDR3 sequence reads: CASSLPRPSNQPQHF. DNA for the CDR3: TGTGCCAGCAGTTTACCGCGGCCGTCAAATCAGCCCCAGCATTTT.

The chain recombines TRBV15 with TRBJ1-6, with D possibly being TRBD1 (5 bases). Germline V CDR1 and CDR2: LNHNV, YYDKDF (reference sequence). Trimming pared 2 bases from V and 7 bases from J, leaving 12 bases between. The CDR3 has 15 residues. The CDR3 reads CATSRSGMRNSPLHF. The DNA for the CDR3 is TGTGCCACCAGCAGATCAGGGATGAGGAATTCACCCCTCCACTTT. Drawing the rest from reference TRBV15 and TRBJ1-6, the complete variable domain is DAMVIQNPRYQVTQFGKPVTLSCSQTLNHNVMYWYQQKSSQAPKLLFHYYDKDFNNEADTPDNFQSRRPNTSFCFLDIRSPGLGDTAMYLCATSRSGMRNSPLHFGNGTRLTVT.

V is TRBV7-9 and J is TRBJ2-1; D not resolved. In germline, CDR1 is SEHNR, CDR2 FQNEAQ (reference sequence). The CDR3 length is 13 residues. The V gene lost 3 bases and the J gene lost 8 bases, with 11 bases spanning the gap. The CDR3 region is CASSFSQIDEQFF. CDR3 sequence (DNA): TGTGCCAGCAGCTTTTCCCAAATTGATGAGCAGTTCTTC.

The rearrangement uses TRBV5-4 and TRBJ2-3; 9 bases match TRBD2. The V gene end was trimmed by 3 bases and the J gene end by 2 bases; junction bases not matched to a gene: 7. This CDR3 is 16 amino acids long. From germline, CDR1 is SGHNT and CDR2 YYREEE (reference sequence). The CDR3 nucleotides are TGTGCCAGCAGCTCAAGGCGACTAGCGGTCACAGATACGCAGTATTTT. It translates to CASSSRRLAVTDTQYF.

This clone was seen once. The CDR3 DNA is TGTGCCTGGAGTTTTGGGGACAGGGATGATCAGCCCCAGCATTTT. It encodes CAWSFGDRDDQPQHF. This chain connects TRBV30 to TRBJ1-5, with 9 bases matching TRBD1. From germline, CDR1 is GTSNPN and CDR2 SVGIG (reference sequence). This CDR3 has 15 amino acids. V was clipped by 2 bases and J by 5 bases; unmatched bases: 7. The full variable domain, rest sourced from reference TRBV30 and TRBJ1-5, is SQTIHQWPATLVQPVGSPLSLECTVEGTSNPNLYWYRQAAGRGLQLLFYSVGIGQISSEVPQNLSASRPQDRQFILSSKKLLLSDSGFYLCAWSFGDRDDQPQHFGDGTRLSIL.

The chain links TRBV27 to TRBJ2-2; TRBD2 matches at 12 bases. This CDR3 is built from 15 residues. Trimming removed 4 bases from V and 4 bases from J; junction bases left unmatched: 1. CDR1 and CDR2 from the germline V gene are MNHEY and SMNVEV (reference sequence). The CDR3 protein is CASSWGLAGTGELFF. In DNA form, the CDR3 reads TGTGCCAGCAGTTGGGGACTAGCGGGCACCGGGGAGCTGTTTTTT.

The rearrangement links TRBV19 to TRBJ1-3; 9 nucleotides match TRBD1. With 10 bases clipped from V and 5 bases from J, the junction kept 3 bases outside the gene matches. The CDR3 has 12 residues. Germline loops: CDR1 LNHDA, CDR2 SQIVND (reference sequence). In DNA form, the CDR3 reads TGTGCCATCGGGACAGGGAGAAACACCATATATTTT. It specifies CAIGTGRNTIYF.

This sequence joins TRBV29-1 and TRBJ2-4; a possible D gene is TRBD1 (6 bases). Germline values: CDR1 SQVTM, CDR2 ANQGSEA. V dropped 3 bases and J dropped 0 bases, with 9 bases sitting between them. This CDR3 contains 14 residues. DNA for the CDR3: TGCAGCGTTGATGGACAGCTAGCCAAAAACATTCAGTACTTC. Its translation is CSVDGQLAKNIQYF.

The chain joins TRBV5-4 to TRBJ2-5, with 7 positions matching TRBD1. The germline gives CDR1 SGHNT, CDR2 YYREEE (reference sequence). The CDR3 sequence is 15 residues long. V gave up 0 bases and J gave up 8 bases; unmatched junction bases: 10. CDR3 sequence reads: CASSLEGQRLSTQYF. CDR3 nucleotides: TGTGCCAGCAGCTTGGAGGGACAGAGGTTAAGTACCCAGTACTTC.

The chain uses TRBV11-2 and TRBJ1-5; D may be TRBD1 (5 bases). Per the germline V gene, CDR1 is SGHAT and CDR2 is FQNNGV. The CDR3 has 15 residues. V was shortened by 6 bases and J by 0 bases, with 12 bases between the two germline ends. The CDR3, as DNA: TGTGCCAGCAGTCTAGGGGAATATAGCAATCAGCCCCAGCATTTT. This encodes CASSLGEYSNQPQHF.

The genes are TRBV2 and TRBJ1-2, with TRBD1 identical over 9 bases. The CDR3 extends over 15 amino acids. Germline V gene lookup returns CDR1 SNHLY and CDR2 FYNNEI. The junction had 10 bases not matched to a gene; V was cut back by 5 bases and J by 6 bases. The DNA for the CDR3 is TGTGCCAGCAGTACCACCGGGGACAGGGCACATGGCTACACCTTC. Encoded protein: CASSTTGDRAHGYTF.

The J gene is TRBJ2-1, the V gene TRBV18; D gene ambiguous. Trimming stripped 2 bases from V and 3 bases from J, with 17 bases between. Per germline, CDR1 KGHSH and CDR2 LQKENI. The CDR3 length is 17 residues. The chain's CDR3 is CASSPVGGDPCYNEQFF. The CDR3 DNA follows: TGTGCCAGCTCACCAGTCGGTGGAGACCCATGCTACAATGAGCAGTTCTTC.

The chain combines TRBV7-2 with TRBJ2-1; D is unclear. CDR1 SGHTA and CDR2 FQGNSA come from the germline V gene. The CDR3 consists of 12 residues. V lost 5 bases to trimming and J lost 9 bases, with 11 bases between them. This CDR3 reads CASSEQNREQFF. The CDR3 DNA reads TGTGCCAGCAGCGAACAGAATCGTGAGCAGTTCTTC.

CDR3 loop: CASSRAFMNTEAFF. The CDR3 bases are TGTGCCAGCAGCCGAGCCTTCATGAACACTGAAGCTTTCTTT. This sequence joins TRBV9 and TRBJ1-1; no clear D. Germline V gene sequence: CDR1 SGDLS, CDR2 YYNGEE. V shed 4 bases and J shed 0 bases, with 10 bases lying between them. The CDR3 has 14 amino acids. The full variable domain, in which reference TRBV9 and TRBJ1-1 provide the parts outside the CDR3, is DSGVTQTPKHLITATGQRVTLRCSPRSGDLSVYWYQQSLDQGLQFLIQYYNGEERAKGNILERFSAQQFPDLHSELNLSSLELGDSALYFCASSRAFMNTEAFFGQGTRLTVV.

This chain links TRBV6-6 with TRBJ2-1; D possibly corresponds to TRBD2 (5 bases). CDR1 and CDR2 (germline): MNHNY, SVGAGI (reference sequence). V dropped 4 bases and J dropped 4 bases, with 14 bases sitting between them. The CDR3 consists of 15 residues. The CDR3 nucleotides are TGTGCCAGCAGTTTAACCAGATCGGGATACAATGAGCAGTTCTTC. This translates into CASSLTRSGYNEQFF.

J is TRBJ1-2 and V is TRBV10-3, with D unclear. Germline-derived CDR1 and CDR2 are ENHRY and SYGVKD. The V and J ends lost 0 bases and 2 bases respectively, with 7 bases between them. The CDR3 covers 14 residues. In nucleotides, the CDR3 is TGTGCCATCAGTGAGTCGATAGAGAACTATGGCTACACCTTC. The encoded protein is CAISESIENYGYTF.

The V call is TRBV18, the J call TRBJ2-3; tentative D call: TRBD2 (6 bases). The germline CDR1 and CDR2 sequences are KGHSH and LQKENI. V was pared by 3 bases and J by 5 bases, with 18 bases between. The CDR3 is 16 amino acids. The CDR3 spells CASSPMRGNTEDTQYF. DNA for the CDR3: TGTGCCAGCTCACCGATGCGGGGCAATACCGAAGATACGCAGTATTTT.

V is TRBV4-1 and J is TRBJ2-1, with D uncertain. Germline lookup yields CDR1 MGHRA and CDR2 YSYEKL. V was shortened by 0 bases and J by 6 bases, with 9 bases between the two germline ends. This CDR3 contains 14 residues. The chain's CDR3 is CASSQDLRSNEQFF. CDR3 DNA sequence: TGCGCCAGCAGCCAAGATCTGAGGAGCAATGAGCAGTTCTTC.

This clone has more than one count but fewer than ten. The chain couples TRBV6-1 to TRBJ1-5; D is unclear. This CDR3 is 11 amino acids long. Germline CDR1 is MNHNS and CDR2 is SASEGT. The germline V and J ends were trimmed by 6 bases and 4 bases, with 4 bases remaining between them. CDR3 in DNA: TGTGCCAGCAGGCTAAATCAGCCCCAGCATTTT. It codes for CASRLNQPQHF.

The DNA for the CDR3 is TGCGCCAGCAGCCAAGCGTGCAGGCTAGGGACATGCGATGAGCAGTTCTTC. Protein: CASSQACRLGTCDEQFF. V and J are TRBV4-3 and TRBJ2-1, with D possibly matching TRBD1 (6 bases). There are 17 residues in the CDR3. V lost 1 base and J 8 bases, leaving 21 bases between the germline ends. Per the germline V gene, CDR1 is LGHNA and CDR2 is YSLEER.